This T cell receptor (beta chain) came from a study of shared clonotypes between healthy human individuals. Profiled with immunoSEQ multiplex PCR; TCRdb holds only in-frame clones, not every one. Among about 820,000 clones listed, about 91% were seen once. CD8 cells regarded as naive lacked CD45RO, were positively chosen for CCR7, and omitted terminally differentiated effector memory CD45RA+ cells. Germline assignment: CDR1 SGHAT and CDR2 FQNNGV. J was trimmed by 4 bases and V by 6 bases; bases with no gene match: 7. The length of the CDR3 is 16 residues. The sequence came from a man aged 25-40 years in good health. The chain couples TRBV11-2 to TRBJ2-1, with 12 bases identical to TRBD2. Material for sequencing was naive CD8+ T cells sorted from blood. Here the CDR3 reads CASRPAGTSGYNEQFF. Here the CDR3 DNA reads TGTGCCAGCAGGCCTGCCGGGACTAGCGGGTACAATGAGCAGTTCTTC.